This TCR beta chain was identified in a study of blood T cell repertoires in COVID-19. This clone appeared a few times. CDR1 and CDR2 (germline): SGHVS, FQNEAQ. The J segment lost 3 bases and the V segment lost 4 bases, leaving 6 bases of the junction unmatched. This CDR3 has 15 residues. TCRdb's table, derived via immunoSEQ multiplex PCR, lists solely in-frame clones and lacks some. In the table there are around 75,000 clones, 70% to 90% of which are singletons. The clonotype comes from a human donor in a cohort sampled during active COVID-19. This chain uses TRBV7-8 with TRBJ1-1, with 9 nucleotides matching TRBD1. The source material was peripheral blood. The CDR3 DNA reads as TGTGCCAGCAGCTACCTGGACAGGGGAGACACTGAAGCTTTCTTT. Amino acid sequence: CASSYLDRGDTEAFF.